The present T cell receptor beta chain was sequenced within a study of persistence of HIV-infected CD4 T cells. Whole-study results and caveats: Degenerate expanded CDR3beta sequences were enriched among CMV- and Gag-responding cells.

The immunoSEQ assay was version 4, run in survey mode. Repertoires were generated with immunoSEQ multiplex PCR, while TCRdb's copy carries only in-frame clones and drops some. This sample has 30,000 to 35,000 clones, with 65% to 90% found just once. The stimulus was an HIV-1 Gag 15-mer peptide pool, 0.8 to 1 ug/peptide/mL. CD40L/CD69 double-negative CD45RO-high memory CD4+ T cells were collected. As to this clone: Its antigen remains unknown.

The specimen comprised CD4+ T cells sorted from PBMCs after roughly 20-hour stimulation, sampled from a patient who received antiretroviral therapy. This sequence originates from an adult woman with HIV who was CMV-seropositive.

CDR3 sequence: CASSLTGSSGSPHEQFF. For the CDR3, the DNA is TGCGCCAGCAGCTTGACCGGTTCTAGCGGGAGTCCCCATGAGCAGTTCTTC. J is TRBJ2-1 and V is TRBV5-1, with 10 bases identical to TRBD2. CDR1 is SGHRS and CDR2 is YFSETQ in the germline V gene. Germline trimming cut 1 base from V and 8 bases from J; bases unmatched to any gene: 12. The CDR3 is 17 amino acids.